This T cell receptor beta chain derives from a study of T-cell reconstitution after alpha-beta-depleted transplantation in children. The TCRbeta library incorporated unique molecular identifiers. MiXCR was run by TCRdb on the PCR reads, yielding one entry per CDR3 protein. The data contain about 610,000 distinct CDR3 sequences, approximately 10% of them singletons. This clonotype was observed a handful of times. CDR1 and CDR2 (germline): GTSNPN, SVGIG (reference sequence). The CDR3 has 13 amino acids. Trimming took off 4 bases at V and 3 bases at J, with 10 bases between the two ends. V is TRBV30 and J is TRBJ2-1; D remains unclear. The starting material was PBMCs from the stem cell graft donor, obtained from the stem cell graft. The TCR was taken from a human donor who donated a stem cell graft to a child with acute myeloid leukemia. The CDR3 loop reads CAWIQADYNEQFF. The DNA of the CDR3 is TGTGCCTGGATTCAGGCGGACTACAATGAGCAGTTCTTC.